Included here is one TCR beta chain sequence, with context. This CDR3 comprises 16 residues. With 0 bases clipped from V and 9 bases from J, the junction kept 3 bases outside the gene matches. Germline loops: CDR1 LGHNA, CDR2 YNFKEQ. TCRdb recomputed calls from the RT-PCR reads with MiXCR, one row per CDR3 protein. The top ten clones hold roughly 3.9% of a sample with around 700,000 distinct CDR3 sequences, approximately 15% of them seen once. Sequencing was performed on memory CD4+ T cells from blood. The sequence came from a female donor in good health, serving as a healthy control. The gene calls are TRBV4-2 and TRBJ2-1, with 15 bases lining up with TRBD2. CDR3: CASSQEGLAGGAEQFF. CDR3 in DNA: TGTGCCAGCAGCCAAGAGGGACTAGCGGGAGGCGCTGAGCAGTTCTTC.